The clone carrying this T cell receptor beta chain was detected ten times or more. Its specificity is unknown. Genomic DNA was employed as the template in profiling TCR beta VDJ and CDR3. One entry per CDR3 protein, called by TCRdb with MiXCR from the reads. Among hundreds of thousands of distinct CDR3 sequences listed, under 55% were seen once. This sample is part of a study of CD8+CD57+ T cells in acquired aplastic anemia. Looking at the study overall: Sorted CD4+ and CD8+ cell DNA averaged roughly 3.2 ug. Study-wide points: Roughly 28 was the count of CD8+ CDR3 sequences that patients shared with controls. Significance was not reached for CD8+ Simpson's diversity between patients and controls.

For sequencing, patients were chosen who had shown expansion of CD8+CD57+ cells by flow cytometry. Severe acquired aplastic anemia was diagnosed in all patients. This CDR3 has 13 residues. Between the trimmed V and J ends, which lost 4 bases and 3 bases, there was a span of 11 bases. Germline V gene sequence: CDR1 SGDLS, CDR2 YYNGEE. This TCR was sampled from a human donor with aplastic anemia. The chain links TRBV9 to TRBJ2-7; D gene ambiguous. Sequencing was done on a sample of sorted CD4+, CD8+, or CD8+CD57+ T cells (not recorded which) from PBMCs. The CDR3 DNA reads TGTGCCAGCAGCCCTACACTTTACTACGAGCAGTACTTC. Amino acid sequence: CASSPTLYYEQYF.